This T cell receptor (beta chain) is drawn from a study of OX40 agonist ivuxolimab in advanced cancers. Looking at the study overall: The study treated patients with ivuxolimab, an agonistic anti-OX40 (CD134) antibody. Overall study results and limits: Within 6 weeks, CD4+ and CD8+ blood T cells expanded clonally at 0.1 to 3.0 mg/kg. The study found that CD8+ T cells averaged more expanded clones than CD4+.

Collection of blood occurred at baseline, at cycle 4 day 1, and at cycle 7 day 1. On this clone itself: Antigen: not known.

Germline-derived CDR1 and CDR2 are LGHNA and YSLEER. The CDR3 consists of 16 residues. The ends lost 5 bases at V and 5 bases at J; junction bases unmatched: 12. Sequencing used immunoSEQ multiplex PCR; TCRdb keeps in-frame clones, though not all of them. The table lists 15,000 to 25,000 clones, 83% of them singletons. This chain joins TRBV4-3 and TRBJ2-3; 8 nucleotides match TRBD2. This clonotype originated in an adult with an advanced solid tumor such as melanoma, head and neck, liver or kidney cancer. The sample was CD4+ or CD8+ T cells sorted from blood, taken in a trial of the OX40 agonist ivuxolimab. The CDR3 here is CASSLGERELGDTQYF. Here the CDR3 DNA reads TGCGCCAGCAGCTTAGGCGAGCGGGAGTTGGGAGATACGCAGTATTTT.